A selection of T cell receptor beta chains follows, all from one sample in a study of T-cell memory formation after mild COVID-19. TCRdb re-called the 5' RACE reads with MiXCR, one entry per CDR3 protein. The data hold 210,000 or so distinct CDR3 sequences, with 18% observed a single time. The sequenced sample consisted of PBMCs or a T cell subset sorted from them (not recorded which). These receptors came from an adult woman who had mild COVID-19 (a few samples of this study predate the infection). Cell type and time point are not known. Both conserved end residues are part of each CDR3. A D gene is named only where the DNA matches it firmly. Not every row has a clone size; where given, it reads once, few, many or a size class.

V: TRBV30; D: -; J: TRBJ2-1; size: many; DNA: TGTGCCTGGAGTGTATTGCTCTCCTACAATGAGCAGTTCTTC; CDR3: CAWSVLLSYNEQFF
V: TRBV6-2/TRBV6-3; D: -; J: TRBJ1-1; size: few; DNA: TGTGCCAGCAGTTACGGCAGGGGAAGGGTGACTGAAGCTTTCTTT; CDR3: CASSYGRGRVTEAFF
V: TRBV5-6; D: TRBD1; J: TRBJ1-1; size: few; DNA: TGTGCCAGCGGACAGATGAGGGGGCGCTTTAAAAACACTGAAGCTTTCTTT; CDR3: CASGQMRGRFKNTEAFF
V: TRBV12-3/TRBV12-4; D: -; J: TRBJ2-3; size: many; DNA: TGTGCCAGCAGGGCCACAGATACGCAGTATTTT; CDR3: CASRATDTQYF
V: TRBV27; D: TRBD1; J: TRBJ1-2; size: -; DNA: TGTGCCAGCAGTAGCGTCGACAGGGCCTATGGCTACACCTTC; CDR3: CASSSVDRAYGYTF
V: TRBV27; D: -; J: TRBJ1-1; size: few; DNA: TGTGCCAGCAGCCCCTCCTGGCAGGGACCCACTGAAGCTTTCTTT; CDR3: CASSPSWQGPTEAFF
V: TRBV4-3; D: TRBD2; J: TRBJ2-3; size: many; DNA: TGCGCCAGCAGCCAAGAGGTCGGGGGGTCGGGAACAGATACGCAGTATTTT; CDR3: CASSQEVGGSGTDTQYF
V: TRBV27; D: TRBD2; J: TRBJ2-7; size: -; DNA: TGTGCCAGCAGGCCCGGGACTAGCGGGAACGAGCAGTACTTC; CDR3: CASRPGTSGNEQYF
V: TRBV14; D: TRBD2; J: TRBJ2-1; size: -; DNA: TGTGCCAGCAGCCAGGGAAGCGGGGGCTCCTACAATGAGCAGTTCTTC; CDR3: CASSQGSGGSYNEQFF
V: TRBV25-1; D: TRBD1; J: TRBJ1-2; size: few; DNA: TGTGCCAGCAGTAGACAGGGGGCGGACATTGGTGGCTACACCTTC; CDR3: CASSRQGADIGGYTF
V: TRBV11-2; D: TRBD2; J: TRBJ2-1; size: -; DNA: TGTGCCAGCAGCCCAACGGGGGCCGGGACTAGCGGGAAACGTGAGCAGTTCTTC; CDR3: CASSPTGAGTSGKREQFF
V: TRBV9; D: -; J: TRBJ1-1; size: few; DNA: TGTGCCAGCAGCGTAGAGAGCCAGTCTGAAGCTTTCTTT; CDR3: CASSVESQSEAFF
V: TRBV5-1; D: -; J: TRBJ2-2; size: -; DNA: TGCGCCAGCAGCTTTACCTCAGGAACTTACACCGGGGAGCTGTTTTTT; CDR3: CASSFTSGTYTGELFF
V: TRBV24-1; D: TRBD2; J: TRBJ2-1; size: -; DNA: TGTGCCACCAGTGATTTGAAGGCTAGCGGGAGGAATGAGCAGTTCTTC; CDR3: CATSDLKASGRNEQFF
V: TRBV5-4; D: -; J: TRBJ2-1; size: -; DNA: TGTGCCAGCAGCGGGGGACTGGAAAACAATGAGCAGTTCTTC; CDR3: CASSGGLENNEQFF
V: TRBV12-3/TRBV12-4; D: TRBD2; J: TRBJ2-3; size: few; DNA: TGTGCCAGCAGTTTAGCCCTAGCGGGAGGGCGCGATACGCAGTATTTT; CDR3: CASSLALAGGRDTQYF
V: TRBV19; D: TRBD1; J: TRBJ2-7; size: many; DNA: TGTGCCAGTAGTATGGACAGGGCCCACTACGAGCAGTACTTC; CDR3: CASSMDRAHYEQYF
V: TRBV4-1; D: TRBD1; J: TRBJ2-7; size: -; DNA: TGCGCCAGCAGCCGGCTACTCGGGACAGGGGTTGACTTC; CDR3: CASSRLLGTGVDF
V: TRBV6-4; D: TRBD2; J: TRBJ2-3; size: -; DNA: TGTGCCAGCAGTGTAGCGGGGCTCAGCACAGATACGCAGTATTTT; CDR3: CASSVAGLSTDTQYF
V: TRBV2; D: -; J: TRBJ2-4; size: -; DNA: TGTGCCAGCAGTCCTTCTCGTGGAGGGGTGGCCAAAAACATTCAGTACTTC; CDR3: CASSPSRGGVAKNIQYF
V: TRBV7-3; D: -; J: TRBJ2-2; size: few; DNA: TGTGCCAGCGTCGAAACTCTCCCCGGGGAGCTGTTTTTT; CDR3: CASVETLPGELFF
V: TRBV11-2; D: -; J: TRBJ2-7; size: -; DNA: TGTGCCAGCAGCCCACTACAGTCCTACGAGCAGTACTTC; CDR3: CASSPLQSYEQYF
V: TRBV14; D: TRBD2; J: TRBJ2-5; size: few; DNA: TGTGCCAGCAGCCAGGGACTAGCGCAGACCCAGTACTTC; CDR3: CASSQGLAQTQYF
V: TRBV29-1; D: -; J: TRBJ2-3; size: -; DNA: TGCAGCTCCCTCAGGGGAAGGGCAGATACGCAGTATTTT; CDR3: CSSLRGRADTQYF
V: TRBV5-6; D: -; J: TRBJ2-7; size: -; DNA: TGTGCCAGCAGCTTGCTCAAAGCCTACGAGCAGTACTTC; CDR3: CASSLLKAYEQYF
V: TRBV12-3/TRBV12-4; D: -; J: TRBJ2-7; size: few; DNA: TGTGCCAGCAGTGCTACTAGCTCCGAGCAGTACTTC; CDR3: CASSATSSEQYF
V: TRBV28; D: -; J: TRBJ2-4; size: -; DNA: TGTGCCAGCAGTGCCCGTCCTCCCGGGCTAGCCAAAAACATTCAGTACTTC; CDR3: CASSARPPGLAKNIQYF
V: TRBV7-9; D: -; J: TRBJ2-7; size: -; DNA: TGTGCCAGCAGCTTGCGACGGGACAACTCCTACGAGCAGTACTTC; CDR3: CASSLRRDNSYEQYF
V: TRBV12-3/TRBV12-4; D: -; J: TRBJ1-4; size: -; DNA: TGTGCCAGCAGTTACGGGACGGAGTCTGAAAAACTGTTTTTT; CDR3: CASSYGTESEKLFF
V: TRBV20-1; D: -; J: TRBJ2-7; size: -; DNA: TGCAGTGCGCTAGGAACTGACCGAAAAATCCACGAGCAGTACTTC; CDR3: CSALGTDRKIHEQYF
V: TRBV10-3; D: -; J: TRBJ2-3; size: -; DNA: TGTGCCATCGGGGACACAGATACGCAGTATTTT; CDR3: CAIGDTDTQYF
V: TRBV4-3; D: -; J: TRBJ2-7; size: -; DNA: TGCGCCAGCAGCCAAGAGAGCGGCGTCGGGGAGCAGTACTTC; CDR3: CASSQESGVGEQYF
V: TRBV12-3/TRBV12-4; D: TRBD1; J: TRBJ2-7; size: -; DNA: TGTGCCAGTGGACAGGGCGGGAACTACGAGCAGTACTTC; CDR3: CASGQGGNYEQYF
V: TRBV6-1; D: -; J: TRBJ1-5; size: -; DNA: TGTGCCAGCAGTGAAGCTCTGGTGGATCAGCCCCAGCATTTT; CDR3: CASSEALVDQPQHF
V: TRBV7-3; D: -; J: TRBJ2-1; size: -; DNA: TGTGCCAGCAGTTCGGGACTCCGTTTGGTGAATGAGCAGTTCTTC; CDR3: CASSSGLRLVNEQFF
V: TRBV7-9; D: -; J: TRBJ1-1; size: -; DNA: TGTGCCAGCAGCTCCGAGTTATGGTGGAACACTGAAGCTTTCTTT; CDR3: CASSSELWWNTEAFF
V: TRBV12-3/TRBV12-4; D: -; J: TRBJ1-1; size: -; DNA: TGTGCCAGCACCGCCGACAGGCGGGCTTTCTTT; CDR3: CASTADRRAFF
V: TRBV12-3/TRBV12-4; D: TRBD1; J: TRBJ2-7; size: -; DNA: TGTGCCAGCAGTTTGCGACAGGGCTCGATATACGAGCAGTACTTC; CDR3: CASSLRQGSIYEQYF
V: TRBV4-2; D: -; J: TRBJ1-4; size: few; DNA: TGTGCCAGCAACCCGTCCTCCGGGGGTGAAAAACTGTTTTTT; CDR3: CASNPSSGGEKLFF
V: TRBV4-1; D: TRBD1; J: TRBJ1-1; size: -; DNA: TGCGCCAGCAGCCAAGAAGTAAGGGGGCGGATGAACACTGAAGCTTTCTTT; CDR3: CASSQEVRGRMNTEAFF
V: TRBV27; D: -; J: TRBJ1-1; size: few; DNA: TGTGCCAGCAGTTTATCGTCTTGGGGGGATACTGAAGCTTTCTTT; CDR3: CASSLSSWGDTEAFF
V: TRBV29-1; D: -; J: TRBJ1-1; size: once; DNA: TGCAGCGTTGAAATGGTGGGGGGGAACACTGAAGCTTTCTTT; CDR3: CSVEMVGGNTEAFF
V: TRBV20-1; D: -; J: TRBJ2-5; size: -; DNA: TGCAGTGCTAGGATGGAGACCCAGTACTTC; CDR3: CSARMETQYF
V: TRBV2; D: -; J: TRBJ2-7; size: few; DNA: TGTGCCAGCAGACTTTACGAGCAGTACTTC; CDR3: CASRLYEQYF
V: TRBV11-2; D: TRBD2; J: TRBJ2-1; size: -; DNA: TGTGCCAGCAGCTTCGGCAGGAGCGGGGGGGCATATGAGCAGTTCTTC; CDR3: CASSFGRSGGAYEQFF
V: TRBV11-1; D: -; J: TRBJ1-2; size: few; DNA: TGTGCCAGCAGCTTTACGGAAGGGAATGGCTACACCTTC; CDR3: CASSFTEGNGYTF
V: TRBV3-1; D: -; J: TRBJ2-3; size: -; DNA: TGTGCCAGCAGCCACAATGGACTACTCACAGATACGCAGTATTTT; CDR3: CASSHNGLLTDTQYF
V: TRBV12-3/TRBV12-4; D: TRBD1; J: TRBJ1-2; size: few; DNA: TGTGCCAGCTCACAGGGGGGCGGCTACACCTTC; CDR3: CASSQGGGYTF
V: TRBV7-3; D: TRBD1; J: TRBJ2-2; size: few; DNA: TGTGCCAGCAGGGTGGACAGGGGACTTGGCGGGGAGCTGTTTTTT; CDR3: CASRVDRGLGGELFF
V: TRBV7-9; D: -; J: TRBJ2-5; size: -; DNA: TGTGCCAGCAGCTCGGACCTGACTAGTGAAGAGACCCAGTACTTC; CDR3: CASSSDLTSEETQYF
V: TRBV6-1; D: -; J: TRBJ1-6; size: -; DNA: TGTGCCAGCAGTGAATGGAGCTCCTATAATTCACCCCTCCACTTT; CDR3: CASSEWSSYNSPLHF
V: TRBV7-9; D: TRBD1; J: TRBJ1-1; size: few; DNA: TGTGCCAGCAGCTTAGGGAAGGACAGGTACACTGAAGCTTTCTTT; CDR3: CASSLGKDRYTEAFF
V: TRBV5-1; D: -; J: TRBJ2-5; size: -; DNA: TGCGCCAGCAGAATGGGACCCCAAGAGACCCAGTACTTC; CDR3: CASRMGPQETQYF
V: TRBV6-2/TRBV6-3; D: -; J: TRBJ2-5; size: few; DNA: TGTGCCAGCAGTAAGACCAGGGGATCTCCGGGACCCCAGTACTTC; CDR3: CASSKTRGSPGPQYF
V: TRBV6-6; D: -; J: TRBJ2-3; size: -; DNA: TGTGCCAGCAGCCACTCCGGGGGCGGGAAGGCAGATACGCAGTATTTT; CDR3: CASSHSGGGKADTQYF
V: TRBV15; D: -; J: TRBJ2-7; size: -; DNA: TGTGCCACCCGGGGCCGAGACTCCCTTTACGAGCAGTACTTC; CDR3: CATRGRDSLYEQYF
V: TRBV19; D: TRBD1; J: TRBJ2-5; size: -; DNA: TGTGCCAGTAGTTCGGGACAGGCCATGGAGACCCAGTACTTC; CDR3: CASSSGQAMETQYF
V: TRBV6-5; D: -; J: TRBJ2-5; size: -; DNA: TGTGCCAGCAGCGGGAATTCTTTCACAGCCTTCCAAGAGACCCAGTACTTC; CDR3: CASSGNSFTAFQETQYF
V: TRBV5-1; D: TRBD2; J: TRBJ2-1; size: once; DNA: TGCGCCAGCAGCTTAGATACCGGGACTAGGAAAAATGAGCAGTTCTTC; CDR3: CASSLDTGTRKNEQFF